A single sample gave rise to the 20 T cell receptor beta chains below, sequenced in a study of control samples from healthy donors and cancer patients. The data were produced by immunoSEQ multiplex PCR, yet TCRdb's version contains in-frame clones alone and is incomplete. The sample includes approximately 130,000 clones, around 86% of them seen just once. Sample: blood. These receptors were taken from a man aged 35-49 years in good health.

The genes are TRBV24-1 and TRBJ2-7; 7 bases align to TRBD1. CDR1 and CDR2 from the germline V gene are KGHDR and SFDVKD. Trimming took 3 bases from V and 2 from J; bases not matched to a gene: 3. The CDR3 sequence is 14 residues long. The CDR3 sequence is CATSDGQVPYEQYF. CDR3 sequence (DNA): TGTGCCACCAGTGATGGACAGGTCCCCTACGAGCAGTACTTC.

V and J are TRBV5-1 and TRBJ1-2; TRBD1 matches at 7 bases. V was clipped by 3 bases and J by 2 bases; unmatched bases: 4. The germline V gene has CDR1 SGHRS and CDR2 YFSETQ. This CDR3 is 14 amino acids long. The CDR3 nucleotides read TGCGCCAGCAGCTCCTTGACAGGGAACTATGGCTACACCTTC. It codes for CASSSLTGNYGYTF.

V is TRBV10-1 and J is TRBJ2-5; D gene unclear. Trimming left V 4 bases short and J 5 bases short, with 11 bases between. The CDR3 runs 13 residues. CDR1 WNHNN and CDR2 SYGVQD come from the germline V gene (reference sequence). CDR3 region: CASSVWVGETQYF. CDR3 DNA: TGCGCCAGCAGTGTTTGGGTTGGGGAGACCCAGTACTTC.

The chain carries TRBV7-2 and TRBJ2-3, with 7 bases identical to TRBD1. CDR1 is SGHTA, CDR2 FQGNSA, per germline. The CDR3 extends over 11 amino acids. Trimming removed 5 bases from V and 10 bases from J; junction bases left unmatched: 3. In nucleotides, the CDR3 is TGTGCCAGCAGCACAGGGGTGGCGCAGTATTTT. Protein: CASSTGVAQYF.

This sequence joins TRBV11-3 and TRBJ2-7; weak D call: TRBD1 (6 bases). Trimming took off 3 bases at V and 1 base at J, with 10 bases between the two ends. The CDR3 runs to 14 residues. Germline loops: CDR1 SGHNT, CDR2 YENEEA. The CDR3 coding sequence is TGTGCCAGCAGCTTCCAAAGGGGGTCCTACGAGCAGTACTTC. Translated: CASSFQRGSYEQYF.

V usage is TRBV18 and J usage is TRBJ1-1, with D possibly TRBD1 on 5 matching bases. The CDR3 loop spans 15 amino acids. Germline V gene data show CDR1 as KGHSH and CDR2 as LQKENI. V gave up 3 bases and J gave up 9 bases, with 20 bases separating them. The DNA of the CDR3 is TGTGCCAGCTCACCGGTTCAAACAGGAGAGGGACAAGCTTTCTTT. Its protein product is CASSPVQTGEGQAFF.

This CDR3 is CASSIAGVQGFQPQHF. The DNA of the CDR3 is TGTGCCAGTAGTATCGCCGGGGTACAGGGTTTTCAGCCCCAGCATTTT. This chain links TRBV19 with TRBJ1-5, with D tentatively TRBD1 (6 bases). CDR1 is LNHDA and CDR2 is SQIVND in the germline V gene (reference sequence). CDR3 length: 16 residues. Trimming pared 3 bases from V and 6 bases from J, leaving 18 bases between.

J is TRBJ2-1 and V is TRBV7-2; the D gene is possibly TRBD2 (6 bases). Germline V gives CDR1 SGHTA, CDR2 FQGNSA. The CDR3 covers 15 residues. V was clipped by 3 bases and J by 2 bases, with 11 bases between them. The CDR3 region is CASSFGLNPYNEQFF. The DNA for the CDR3 is TGTGCCAGCAGCTTCGGACTAAACCCCTACAATGAGCAGTTCTTC.

This sequence joins TRBV30 and TRBJ1-1; D is unresolved. The germline CDR1 and CDR2 sequences are GTSNPN and SVGIG (reference sequence). This CDR3 contains 13 residues. Trimming took off 0 bases at V and 6 bases at J, with 11 bases between the two ends. CDR3 DNA sequence: TGTGCCTGGAGTGTACTAAGGAAAGCTGAAGCTTTCTTT. Its protein is CAWSVLRKAEAFF.

V is TRBV2 and J is TRBJ1-2, with a possible D match to TRBD1 (6 bases). Trimming pared 6 bases from V and 2 bases from J, leaving 13 bases between. CDR3 size: 14 residues. CDR1 and CDR2 from the germline V gene are SNHLY and FYNNEI. The CDR3 DNA reads TGTGCCAGCAGAGCAGGGGAGAGAAACTATGGCTACACCTTC. It yields the protein CASRAGERNYGYTF.

The J gene is TRBJ1-5, the V gene TRBV6-5; no clear D. Trimming pared 11 bases from V and 3 bases from J, leaving 17 bases between. Germline V gene lookup returns CDR1 MNHEY and CDR2 SVGAGI. The CDR3 contains 14 residues. CDR3 sequence reads: CAHAGGIYNQPQHF. Written as DNA, the CDR3 is TGTGCCCATGCGGGCGGGATATACAATCAGCCCCAGCATTTT.

The V and J genes are TRBV5-8 and TRBJ1-6; no reliable D call. The CDR3 contains 16 residues. The germline V gene encodes CDR1 SGHTS and CDR2 YDEGEE. The V gene lost 0 bases and the J gene lost 0 bases, with 7 bases spanning the gap. CDR3 in amino acids: CASSLESTSYNSPLHF. The CDR3 DNA reads TGTGCCAGCAGCTTGGAATCGACCTCCTATAATTCACCCCTCCACTTT.

CDR3: CASSSRWAYEQYF. CDR3 nucleotides: TGTGCCAGCAGCTCCCGGTGGGCCTACGAGCAGTACTTC. The chain combines TRBV5-8 with TRBJ2-7; D is unclear. This CDR3 spans 13 amino acids. V gave up 3 bases and J gave up 2 bases, with 9 bases separating them. In germline, CDR1 is SGHTS, CDR2 YDEGEE.

The CDR3 spells CASRLGGPNEQFF. The CDR3 nucleotides read TGTGCCAGCAGACTTGGGGGGCCCAATGAGCAGTTCTTC. The chain recombines TRBV25-1 with TRBJ2-1; D tentatively fits TRBD1 or TRBD2 (6 bases each). The germline V gene encodes CDR1 MGHDK and CDR2 SYGVNS. V was trimmed by 6 bases and J by 6 bases, leaving 12 bases between them. This CDR3 is built from 13 residues.

V usage is TRBV4-2 and J usage is TRBJ1-1; tentatively, D is TRBD1 (6 bases). Germline values: CDR1 LGHNA, CDR2 YNFKEQ. Trimming left V 2 bases short and J 2 bases short, with 21 bases between. This CDR3 spans 18 amino acids. The CDR3 DNA reads as TGTGCCAGCAGCCAACAGGTAATGGGGGCAGGAGTTAACACTGAAGCTTTCTTT. Translating it yields CASSQQVMGAGVNTEAFF.

V and J are TRBV13 and TRBJ1-1, with TRBD1 matching 10 bases. The CDR3 consists of 18 residues. Trimming at V came to 5 bases and at J to 0 bases, leaving 12 bases not matched to a gene. The germline V gene encodes CDR1 PRHDT and CDR2 FYEKMQ (reference sequence). The CDR3 DNA reads TGTGCCAGCAGCCAGGGTCCGGGACAGGGGACGGTGAACACTGAAGCTTTCTTT. Translated: CASSQGPGQGTVNTEAFF.

The chain uses TRBV5-8 and TRBJ1-1, with a possible D match to TRBD1 (5 bases). The CDR3 length is 15 residues. Trimming took 2 bases from V and 1 from J, leaving 12 bases between them. Per the germline V gene, CDR1 is SGHTS and CDR2 is YDEGEE. CDR3 bases: TGTGCCAGCAGCTTTCAGGGAAACCCGAACACTGAAGCTTTCTTT. It translates to CASSFQGNPNTEAFF. The whole variable domain, filled in from reference TRBV5-8 and TRBJ1-1, reads EAGVTQSPTHLIKTRGQQATLRCSPISGHTSVYWYQQALGLGLQFLLWYDEGEERNRGNFPPRFSGRQFPNYSSELNVNALELEDSALYLCASSFQGNPNTEAFFGQGTRLTVV.

V gene TRBV25-1 combines with J gene TRBJ2-2, with 8 positions matching TRBD1. The germline V gene encodes CDR1 MGHDK and CDR2 SYGVNS. This CDR3 region has 17 residues. Germline trimming cut 2 bases from V and 4 bases from J; bases unmatched to any gene: 9. In nucleotides, the CDR3 is TGTGCCAGCAGTGAACCCGGGACAGGTGTCTTCACCGGGGAGCTGTTTTTT. It yields the protein CASSEPGTGVFTGELFF.

The rearrangement links TRBV24-1 to TRBJ2-1; either TRBD1 or TRBD2 may supply D (5 bases each). Between the trimmed V and J ends, which lost 0 bases and 6 bases, there was a span of 14 bases. The CDR3 has 16 residues. Germline assignment: CDR1 KGHDR and CDR2 SFDVKD. CDR3 sequence: CATSDLGARGPNEQFF. The DNA for the CDR3 is TGTGCCACCAGTGATTTGGGGGCCCGGGGCCCCAATGAGCAGTTCTTC.

The chain couples TRBV14 to TRBJ2-6; 8 positions agree with TRBD1. With 3 bases clipped from V and 3 bases from J, the junction kept 7 bases outside the gene matches. This CDR3 is 17 amino acids long. Germline V gene lookup returns CDR1 SGHDN and CDR2 FVKESK. The CDR3 here is CASSHGQGLYGANVLTF. The CDR3 region has the DNA TGTGCCAGCAGCCATGGACAGGGCCTCTATGGGGCCAACGTCCTGACTTTC. Complete variable domain (other parts from reference TRBV14 and TRBJ2-6): EAGVTQFPSHSVIEKGQTVTLRCDPISGHDNLYWYRRVMGKEIKFLLHFVKESKQDESGMPNNRFLAERTGGTYSTLKVQPAELEDSGVYFCASSHGQGLYGANVLTFGAGSRLTVL.